A single sample is the source of the 3 T cell receptor beta chains below, sequenced in a study of OX40 agonist ivuxolimab in advanced cancers. Method: immunoSEQ multiplex PCR; TCRdb's copy keeps in-frame clones and lacks some. The sample has roughly 100,000 clones; around 91% are singletons. This sample comprised CD4+ or CD8+ T cells sorted from blood, obtained in a trial of the OX40 agonist ivuxolimab. The receptors were gathered from an adult with an advanced solid tumor such as melanoma, head and neck, liver or kidney cancer.

This clone has a handful of counts. The V gene is TRBV7-2, the J gene TRBJ1-1, with 8 bases that match TRBD1. There are 15 residues in the CDR3. V lost 5 bases to trimming and J lost 10 bases; unmatched junction nucleotides: 15. Germline values: CDR1 SGHTA, CDR2 FQGNSA. This chain's CDR3 is CASSEITGQGESAFF. The DNA for the CDR3 is TGTGCCAGCAGCGAAATCACAGGACAGGGAGAGTCAGCTTTCTTT.

This clone was recorded once. The chain has TRBV29-1 and TRBJ2-2; TRBD2 aligns across 10 bases. Germline V lookup: CDR1 SQVTM, CDR2 ANQGSEA. V lost 4 bases, J lost 6 bases, and 5 bases stayed unmatched. This CDR3 comprises 14 residues. CDR3 sequence (DNA): TGCAGCGTTGGAGTAGCGGGAGGCTCCGGGGAGCTGTTTTTT. This encodes CSVGVAGGSGELFF.

J is TRBJ2-7 and V is TRBV5-1, with 7 bases identical to TRBD1. This CDR3 is built from 14 residues. After removal of 3 bases from V and 0 bases from J, the junction contained 3 bases not matched to a gene. Per the germline V gene, CDR1 is SGHRS and CDR2 is YFSETQ. CDR3 DNA sequence: TGCGCCAGCAGCTCTTGGGACAGCTCCTACGAGCAGTACTTC. Translation: CASSSWDSSYEQYF.